One sample yielded the 25 T cell receptor beta chains listed below, sequenced in a study of blood T cell repertoires in COVID-19. Here immunoSEQ multiplex PCR was the method, and the copy in TCRdb shows in-frame clones only, minus some. The table includes about 130,000 clones, approximately 87% detected once. The specimen sequenced was peripheral blood. The receptor set was obtained from an older woman with acute or convalescent COVID-19.

The genes are TRBV11-2 and TRBJ1-4; TRBD1 agrees at 8 bases. Germline CDR1 and CDR2: SGHAT and FQNNGV. J lost 8 bases, V lost 4 bases, and 9 bases had no gene match. The CDR3 spans 15 residues. The CDR3 loop reads CASSSQRDRSEKLFF. The CDR3 nucleotides read TGTGCCAGCAGCTCCCAGAGGGACAGGAGCGAAAAACTGTTTTTT.

This clone has a handful of counts. The chain joins TRBV28 to TRBJ2-7, with D maybe TRBD1 (6 bases). CDR3 length: 13 residues. Germline V gives CDR1 MDHEN, CDR2 SYDVKM. Trimming pared 6 bases from V and 3 bases from J, leaving 12 bases between. The CDR3 loop reads CASSPGQSYEQYF. The CDR3, as DNA: TGTGCCAGCAGCCCCGGACAGAGCTACGAGCAGTACTTC. Based on the CDR3 plus reference TRBV28 and TRBJ2-7, the full variable domain is DVKVTQSSRYLVKRTGEKVFLECVQDMDHENMFWYRQDPGLGLRLIYFSYDVKMKEKGDIPEGYSVSREKKERFSLILESASTNQTSMYLCASSPGQSYEQYFGPGTRLTVT.

This clone turned up a few times. This chain joins TRBV11-2 and TRBJ1-3; D gene ambiguous. The V end lost 0 bases, the J end lost 0 bases, and 3 bases lay between the germline ends. Germline V CDR1 and CDR2: SGHAT, FQNNGV. There are 14 residues in the CDR3. The CDR3: CASSLDFSGNTIYF. CDR3 coding DNA: TGTGCCAGCAGCTTAGACTTCTCTGGAAACACCATATATTTT.

The chain combines TRBV5-1 with TRBJ2-1; TRBD1 might be the D (5 bases). The CDR3 runs 14 residues. Germline V gives CDR1 SGHRS, CDR2 YFSETQ. The V end was cut by 0 bases, the J end by 9 bases, with 13 bases between. The CDR3 is CASSLAAQGGEQFF. The DNA of the CDR3 is TGCGCCAGCAGCTTGGCCGCGCAGGGCGGTGAGCAGTTCTTC.

This sequence joins TRBV18 and TRBJ2-1; tentatively, D is TRBD2 (5 bases). This CDR3 is 16 amino acids long. CDR1 and CDR2 (germline): KGHSH, LQKENI. The V end lost 4 bases, the J end lost 4 bases, and 17 bases lay between the germline ends. DNA for the CDR3: TGTGCCAGCTCACGAGGCGGAGGAGGTTCTTACAATGAGCAGTTCTTC. Translated, it gives CASSRGGGGSYNEQFF.

The chain recombines TRBV7-9 with TRBJ2-1; no clear D. Germline values: CDR1 SEHNR, CDR2 FQNEAQ (reference sequence). V lost 1 base and J 5 bases, leaving 12 bases between the germline ends. The CDR3 runs 15 residues. The CDR3, as DNA: TGTGCCAGCAGCTTAGGAGGTAGGATCCACAATGAGCAGTTCTTC. Its translation is CASSLGGRIHNEQFF.

J is TRBJ1-2 and V is TRBV11-2, with D tentatively TRBD1 (6 bases). V lost 5 bases to trimming and J lost 7 bases, with 11 bases between them. CDR1 and CDR2 (germline): SGHAT, FQNNGV. The CDR3 has 12 amino acids. The CDR3 is CASSPPRGGYTF. The DNA of the CDR3 is TGTGCCAGCAGCCCCCCCAGGGGTGGCTACACCTTC.

The V gene is TRBV5-1, the J gene TRBJ2-3, with D unresolved. Per germline, CDR1 SGHRS and CDR2 YFSETQ. Trimming removed 0 bases at V and 5 bases at J, with 10 bases between. This CDR3 comprises 14 residues. CDR3 DNA: TGCGCCAGCAGCTTGGGGGCGCAAGTAGATACGCAGTATTTT. Its protein is CASSLGAQVDTQYF.

Worth noting for this clone: Other DNA sequences within the sample encode an identical CDR3. The V call is TRBV28, the J call TRBJ1-2; 8 bases agree with TRBD1. V gave up 6 bases and J gave up 5 bases; unmatched junction bases: 8. From germline, CDR1 is MDHEN and CDR2 SYDVKM. The CDR3 loop spans 14 amino acids. The CDR3 nucleotides read TGTGCCAGCAGACCTGGGACAGGACCGTATGGCTACACCTTC. Its translation: CASRPGTGPYGYTF.

This chain uses TRBV19 with TRBJ1-5; D uncertain. This CDR3 has 15 amino acids. Trimming removed 7 bases from V and 0 bases from J, with 13 bases in between. Germline lookup yields CDR1 LNHDA and CDR2 SQIVND (reference sequence). DNA of the CDR3: TGTGCCAGTACTCTTTTACTTGGTAGCAATCAGCCCCAGCATTTT. Its protein product is CASTLLLGSNQPQHF.

The chain is built from TRBV4-1 and TRBJ1-4, with D perhaps TRBD1 (5 bases). The CDR3 sequence is 14 residues long. In germline, CDR1 is MGHRA, CDR2 YSYEKL. Deletions cut 5 bases from V and 7 bases from J, with 14 bases between. CDR3 bases: TGCGCCAGCAGCTCTGAGGCCCAGGGTGAAAAACTGTTTTTT. As protein: CASSSEAQGEKLFF.

This clone occurred a few times. The V gene is TRBV11-1, the J gene TRBJ2-7; perhaps TRBD1 as D (6 bases). The germline CDR1 and CDR2 sequences are SGHAT and FQDESV (reference sequence). V lost 3 bases and J 2 bases, leaving 8 bases between the germline ends. The CDR3 has 13 residues. The DNA of the CDR3 is TGTGCCAGCAGCTTGACAGGAGCCTACGAGCAGTACGTC. Residues: CASSLTGAYEQYV.

This rearrangement joins TRBV13 to TRBJ2-5, with 14 bases aligning to TRBD2. CDR1 PRHDT and CDR2 FYEKMQ come from the germline V gene (reference sequence). The CDR3 length is 16 residues. J lost 3 bases, V lost 5 bases, and 5 bases had no gene match. The CDR3 loop is CASSGTSGSGKETQYF. The CDR3, as DNA: TGTGCCAGCAGCGGGACTAGCGGGAGCGGCAAAGAGACCCAGTACTTC.

This chain connects TRBV5-4 to TRBJ2-1; D perhaps matches TRBD2 (5 bases). From germline, CDR1 is SGHNT and CDR2 YYREEE (reference sequence). V was shortened by 6 bases and J by 0 bases, with 16 bases between the two germline ends. CDR3 size: 16 residues. This chain's CDR3 is CASTTRERSSYNEQFF. The CDR3 DNA sequence: TGTGCCAGCACCACGAGGGAGAGGAGCTCCTACAATGAGCAGTTCTTC.

The rearrangement links TRBV2 to TRBJ2-5, with D tentatively TRBD1 (6 bases). Trimming took 9 bases from V and 1 from J, leaving 12 bases between them. Germline CDR1 SNHLY, CDR2 FYNNEI. The CDR3 consists of 13 residues. The CDR3: CASRTAAQETQYF. In nucleotides, the CDR3 is TGTGCCAGTAGGACAGCGGCCCAAGAGACCCAGTACTTC.

The V call is TRBV7-9, the J call TRBJ2-1, with TRBD2 matching 14 bases. The CDR3 spans 17 residues. V dropped 4 bases and J dropped 6; count of bases not matched to a gene: 8. The germline V gene encodes CDR1 SEHNR and CDR2 FQNEAQ (reference sequence). DNA for the CDR3: TGTGCCAGCAGCTCGGAGGGACTAGCGGGAGCCGGCAATGAGCAGTTCTTC. Translated, it gives CASSSEGLAGAGNEQFF.

This clone showed up just a few times. The chain couples TRBV5-1 to TRBJ1-1, with D maybe TRBD1 (6 bases). Germline V gene data show CDR1 as SGHRS and CDR2 as YFSETQ. The V and J ends lost 4 bases and 1 base respectively, with 14 bases between them. This CDR3 is built from 15 residues. The CDR3: CASSVQGPPNTEAFF. The CDR3 DNA sequence: TGCGCCAGCAGCGTACAGGGCCCTCCGAACACTGAAGCTTTCTTT.

The J gene is TRBJ1-2, the V gene TRBV20-1; D might be TRBD1 (6 bases). V was shortened by 6 bases and J by 7 bases, with 12 bases between the two germline ends. This CDR3 has 11 residues. Germline V gene data show CDR1 as DFQATT and CDR2 as SNEGSKA (reference sequence). DNA for the CDR3: TGCAGTGCAGGGGGGGGAGGTGGCTACACCTTC. Encoded protein: CSAGGGGGYTF.

The table lists this clone with a few counts. The V and J genes are TRBV3-1 (or the pseudogene TRBV3-2) and TRBJ1-5; 8 nucleotides line up with TRBD1. The germline gives CDR1 LGHDT, CDR2 YNNKEL (reference sequence). The CDR3 is 15 residues long. V lost 4 bases to trimming and J lost 4 bases; unmatched junction nucleotides: 6. The CDR3 loop reads CASSPGGSRNQPQHF. The DNA of the CDR3 is TGTGCCAGCAGCCCAGGGGGCTCGAGAAATCAGCCCCAGCATTTT.

In its sample, this clone was seen once. The chain joins TRBV19 to TRBJ2-1, with a possible D match to TRBD2 (6 bases). CDR3 length: 16 amino acids. Trimming stripped 5 bases from V and 6 bases from J, with 20 bases between. Looked up from germline, CDR1 is LNHDA and CDR2 is SQIVND (reference sequence). The CDR3 bases are TGTGCCAGTAGTCCCCGGGACTTAATCCAGGGCAATGAGCAGTTCTTC. Its protein product is CASSPRDLIQGNEQFF.

The V call is TRBV11-2, the J call TRBJ2-1, with 9 positions matching TRBD2. The V and J ends lost 5 bases and 6 bases, in that order; junction bases with no gene match: 8. This CDR3 comprises 15 residues. Germline V CDR1 and CDR2: SGHAT, FQNNGV. CDR3 residues: CASSSSAGGLNEQFF. The CDR3 region has the DNA TGTGCCAGCAGCAGCTCGGCGGGAGGGCTCAATGAGCAGTTCTTC.

The genes are TRBV28 and TRBJ2-1; TRBD2 might be the D (7 bases). The germline CDR1 and CDR2 sequences are MDHEN and SYDVKM. The CDR3 has 16 residues. The V and J ends lost 6 bases and 0 bases respectively, with 15 bases between them. In nucleotides, the CDR3 is TGTGCCAGCAGGAACGGGGGCGGGAGCTCCTACAATGAGCAGTTCTTC. This sequence encodes CASRNGGGSSYNEQFF.

The V and J genes are TRBV5-5 and TRBJ1-3; no reliable D call. Germline-derived CDR1 and CDR2 are SGHKS and YYEKEE (reference sequence). The CDR3 has 16 residues. V was cut by 4 bases and J by 0 bases, with 14 bases left in between. The CDR3 here is CASSLEGTASGNTIYF. For the CDR3, the DNA is TGTGCCAGCAGCCTTGAGGGTACAGCCTCTGGAAACACCATATATTTT.

This clone came up a few times. The rearrangement uses TRBV7-8 and TRBJ2-5; TRBD1 is a possible D gene (5 bases). Per germline, CDR1 SGHVS and CDR2 FQNEAQ. The CDR3 covers 14 residues. Trimming stripped 4 bases from V and 2 bases from J, with 11 bases between. CDR3 nucleotides: TGTGCCAGCAGCTCCAGGGCCAGACAAGAGACCCAGTACTTC. Translating gives CASSSRARQETQYF.

The rearrangement links TRBV5-1 to TRBJ2-1, with 10 bases that match TRBD2. This CDR3 comprises 17 residues. Germline trimming cut 3 bases from V and 0 bases from J; bases unmatched to any gene: 6. Germline CDR1 reads SGHRS; CDR2 reads YFSETQ. CDR3: CASSWRLAGSSYNEQFF. DNA of the CDR3: TGCGCCAGCAGCTGGAGACTAGCGGGCAGCTCCTACAATGAGCAGTTCTTC. Drawing the rest from reference TRBV5-1 and TRBJ2-1, the complete variable domain is KAGVTQTPRYLIKTRGQQVTLSCSPISGHRSVSWYQQTPGQGLQFLFEYFSETQRNKGNFPGRFSGRQFSNSRSEMNVSTLELGDSALYLCASSWRLAGSSYNEQFFGPGTRLTVL.